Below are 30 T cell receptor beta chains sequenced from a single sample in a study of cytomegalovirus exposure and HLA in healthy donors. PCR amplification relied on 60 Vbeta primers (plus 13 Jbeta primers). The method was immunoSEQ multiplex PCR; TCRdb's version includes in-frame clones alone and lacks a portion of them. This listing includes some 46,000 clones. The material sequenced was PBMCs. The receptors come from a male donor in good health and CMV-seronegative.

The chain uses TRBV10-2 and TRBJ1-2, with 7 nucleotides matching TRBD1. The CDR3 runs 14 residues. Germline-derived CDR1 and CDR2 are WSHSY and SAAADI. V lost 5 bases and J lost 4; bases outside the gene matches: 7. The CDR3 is CASSSDRALYGYTF. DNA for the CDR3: TGCGCCAGCAGTTCCGACAGGGCCCTCTATGGCTACACCTTC.

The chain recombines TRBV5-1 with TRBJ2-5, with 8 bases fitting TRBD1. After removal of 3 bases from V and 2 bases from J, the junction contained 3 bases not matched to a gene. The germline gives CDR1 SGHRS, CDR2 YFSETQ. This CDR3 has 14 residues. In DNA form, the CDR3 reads TGCGCCAGCAGCTCCCGGGACAGGCAAGAGACCCAGTACTTC. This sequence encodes CASSSRDRQETQYF.

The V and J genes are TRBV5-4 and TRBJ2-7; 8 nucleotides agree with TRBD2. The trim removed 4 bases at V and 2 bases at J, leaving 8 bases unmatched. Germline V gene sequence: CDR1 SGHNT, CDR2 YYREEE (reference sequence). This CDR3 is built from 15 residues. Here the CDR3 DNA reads TGTGCCAGCAGCGTAAGCGGGAGCCATCCCTACGAGCAGTACTTC. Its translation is CASSVSGSHPYEQYF.

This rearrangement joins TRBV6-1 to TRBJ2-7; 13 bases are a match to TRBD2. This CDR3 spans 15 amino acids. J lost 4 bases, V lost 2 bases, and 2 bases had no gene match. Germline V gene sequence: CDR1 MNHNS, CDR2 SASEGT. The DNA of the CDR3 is TGTGCCAGCAGTGAAAGGACTAGCGGGAGTTACGAGCAGTACTTC. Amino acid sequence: CASSERTSGSYEQYF.

The CDR3 DNA sequence: TGTGCCAGCAGCCAGGGAACTAGCGCTGCCAAAAACATTCAGTACTTC. It encodes CASSQGTSAAKNIQYF. This chain joins TRBV4-2 and TRBJ2-4, with 7 positions matching TRBD2. Germline assignment: CDR1 LGHNA and CDR2 YNFKEQ. There are 16 residues in the CDR3. The V gene end was trimmed by 3 bases and the J gene end by 1 base; junction bases not matched to a gene: 6.

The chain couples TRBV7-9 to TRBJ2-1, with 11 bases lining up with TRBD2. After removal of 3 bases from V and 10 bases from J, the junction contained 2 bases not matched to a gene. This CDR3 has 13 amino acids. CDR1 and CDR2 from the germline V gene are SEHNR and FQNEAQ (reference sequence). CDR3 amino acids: CASSLGLADEQFF. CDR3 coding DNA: TGTGCCAGCAGCTTGGGACTAGCGGACGAGCAGTTCTTC.

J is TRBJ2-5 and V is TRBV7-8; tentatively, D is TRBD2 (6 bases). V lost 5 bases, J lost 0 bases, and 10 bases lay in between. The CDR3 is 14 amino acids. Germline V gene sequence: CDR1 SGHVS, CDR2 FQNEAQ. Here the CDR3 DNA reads TGTGCCAGCAGCCCCCGGGGGTACCAAGAGACCCAGTACTTC. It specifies CASSPRGYQETQYF.

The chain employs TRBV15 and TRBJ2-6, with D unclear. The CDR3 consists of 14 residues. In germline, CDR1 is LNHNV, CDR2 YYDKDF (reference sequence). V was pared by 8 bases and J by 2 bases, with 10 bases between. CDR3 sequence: CATAKRAGANVLTF. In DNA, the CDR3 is TGTGCCACCGCCAAACGAGCTGGGGCCAACGTCCTGACTTTC.

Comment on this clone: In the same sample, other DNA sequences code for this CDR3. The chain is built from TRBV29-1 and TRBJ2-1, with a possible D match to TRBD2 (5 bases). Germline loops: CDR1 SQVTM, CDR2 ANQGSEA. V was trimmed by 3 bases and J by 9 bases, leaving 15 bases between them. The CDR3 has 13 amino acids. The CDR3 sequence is CSVEASSLGEQFF. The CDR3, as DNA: TGCAGCGTTGAGGCTAGCAGTTTAGGTGAGCAGTTCTTC.

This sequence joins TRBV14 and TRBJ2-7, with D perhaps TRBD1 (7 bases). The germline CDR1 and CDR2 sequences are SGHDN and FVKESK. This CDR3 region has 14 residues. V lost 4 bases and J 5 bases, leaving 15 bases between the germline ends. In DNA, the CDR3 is TGTGCCAGCAGCCGAACCTCCAGGGGGGACGAGCAGTACTTC. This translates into CASSRTSRGDEQYF. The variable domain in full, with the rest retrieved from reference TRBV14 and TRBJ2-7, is EAGVTQFPSHSVIEKGQTVTLRCDPISGHDNLYWYRRVMGKEIKFLLHFVKESKQDESGMPNNRFLAERTGGTYSTLKVQPAELEDSGVYFCASSRTSRGDEQYFGPGTRLTVT.

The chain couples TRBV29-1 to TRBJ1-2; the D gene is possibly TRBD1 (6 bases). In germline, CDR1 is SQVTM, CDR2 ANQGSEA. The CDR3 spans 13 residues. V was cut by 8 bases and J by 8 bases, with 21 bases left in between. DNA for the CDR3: TGCAGCTTCAAACAGGGAGGGTTGGGCGGCTACACCTTC. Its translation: CSFKQGGLGGYTF.

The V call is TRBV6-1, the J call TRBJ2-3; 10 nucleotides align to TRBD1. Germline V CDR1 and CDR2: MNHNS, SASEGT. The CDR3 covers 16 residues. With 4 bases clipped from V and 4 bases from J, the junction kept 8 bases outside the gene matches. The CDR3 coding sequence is TGTGCCAGCAGTGGGTCGACAGGGGGCGGGGCAGATACGCAGTATTTT. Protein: CASSGSTGGGADTQYF.

The CDR3 region has the DNA TGTGCCAGCAGTGAACGCGGGGCCCTGTCTTACGAGCAGTACTTC. Translated: CASSERGALSYEQYF. The chain recombines TRBV25-1 with TRBJ2-7; TRBD2 is a possible D gene (6 bases). CDR3 length: 15 residues. From germline, CDR1 is MGHDK and CDR2 SYGVNS. V was clipped by 2 bases and J by 4 bases, with 15 bases between them.

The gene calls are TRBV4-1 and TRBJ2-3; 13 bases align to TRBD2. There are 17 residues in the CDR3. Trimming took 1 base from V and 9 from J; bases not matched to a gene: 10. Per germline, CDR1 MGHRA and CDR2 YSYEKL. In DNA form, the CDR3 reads TGCGCCAGCAGCCAAGTAGGCCGACTAGCGGGGGGAGGCACGCAGTATTTT. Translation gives CASSQVGRLAGGGTQYF.

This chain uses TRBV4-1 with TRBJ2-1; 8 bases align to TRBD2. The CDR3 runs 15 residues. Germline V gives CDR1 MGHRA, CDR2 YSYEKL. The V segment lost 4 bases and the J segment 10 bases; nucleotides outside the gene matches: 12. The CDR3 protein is CASSPSSGGTWEQFF. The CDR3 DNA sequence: TGCGCCAGCAGCCCGTCGAGCGGGGGCACATGGGAGCAGTTCTTC.

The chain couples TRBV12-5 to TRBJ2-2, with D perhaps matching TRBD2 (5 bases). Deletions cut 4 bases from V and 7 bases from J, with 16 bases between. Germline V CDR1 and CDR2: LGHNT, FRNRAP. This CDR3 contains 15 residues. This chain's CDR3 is CASGWASHGNGELFF. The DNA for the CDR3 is TGTGCTAGTGGTTGGGCATCTCACGGGAACGGGGAGCTGTTTTTT.

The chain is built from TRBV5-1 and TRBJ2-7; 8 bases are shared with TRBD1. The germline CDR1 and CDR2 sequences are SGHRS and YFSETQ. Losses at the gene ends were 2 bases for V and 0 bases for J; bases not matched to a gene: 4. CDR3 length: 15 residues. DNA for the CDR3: TGCGCCAGCAGCTTTGGGACAGGAGTCTCCTACGAGCAGTACTTC. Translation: CASSFGTGVSYEQYF.

CDR3 nucleotide sequence: TGCGCCAGCAGCCAAGTCTTCCCAGCAACTAATGAAAAACTGTTTTTT. As protein: CASSQVFPATNEKLFF. J is TRBJ1-4 and V is TRBV4-1; D gene ambiguous. This CDR3 is 16 amino acids long. V was trimmed by 1 base and J by 0 bases, leaving 9 bases between them. The germline CDR1 and CDR2 sequences are MGHRA and YSYEKL.

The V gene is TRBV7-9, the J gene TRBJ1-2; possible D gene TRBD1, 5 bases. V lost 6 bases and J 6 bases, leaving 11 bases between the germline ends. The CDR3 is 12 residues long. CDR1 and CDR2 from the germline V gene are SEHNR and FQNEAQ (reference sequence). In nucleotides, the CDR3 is TGTGCCAGCAGGTCCCCGGGGGATGGCTACACCTTC. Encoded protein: CASRSPGDGYTF.

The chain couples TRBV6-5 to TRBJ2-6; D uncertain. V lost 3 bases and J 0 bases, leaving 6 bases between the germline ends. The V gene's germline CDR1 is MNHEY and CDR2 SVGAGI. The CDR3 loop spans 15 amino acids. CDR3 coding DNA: TGTGCCAGCAGTTATTCGAGCTCTGGGGCCAACGTCCTGACTTTC. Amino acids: CASSYSSSGANVLTF.

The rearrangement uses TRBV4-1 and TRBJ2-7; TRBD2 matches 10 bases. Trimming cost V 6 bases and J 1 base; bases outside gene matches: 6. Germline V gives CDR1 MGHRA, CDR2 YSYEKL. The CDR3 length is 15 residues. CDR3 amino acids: CASRRLAGVSYEQYF. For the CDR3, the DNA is TGCGCCAGCAGACGGCTAGCGGGGGTATCCTACGAGCAGTACTTC.

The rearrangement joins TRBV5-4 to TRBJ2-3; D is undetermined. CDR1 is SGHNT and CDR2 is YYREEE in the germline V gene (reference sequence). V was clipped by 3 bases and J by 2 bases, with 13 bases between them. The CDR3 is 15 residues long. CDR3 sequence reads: CASSSPSRNTDTQYF. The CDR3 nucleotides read TGTGCCAGCAGCTCCCCCTCGCGGAACACAGATACGCAGTATTTT.

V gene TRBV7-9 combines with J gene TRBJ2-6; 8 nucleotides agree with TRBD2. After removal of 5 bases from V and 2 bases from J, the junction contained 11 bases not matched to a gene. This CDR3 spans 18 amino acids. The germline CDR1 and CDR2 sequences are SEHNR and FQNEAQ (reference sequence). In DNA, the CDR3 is TGTGCCAGCAGCACCGCCCAGCGGGGGTATCCTGGGGCCAACGTCCTGACTTTC. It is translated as CASSTAQRGYPGANVLTF.

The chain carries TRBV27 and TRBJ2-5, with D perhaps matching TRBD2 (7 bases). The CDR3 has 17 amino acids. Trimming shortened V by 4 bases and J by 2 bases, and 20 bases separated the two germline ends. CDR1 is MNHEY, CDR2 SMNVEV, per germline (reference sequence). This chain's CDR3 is CASSSSQGRVRQETQYF. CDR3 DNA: TGTGCCAGCAGTTCCAGTCAGGGGAGGGTAAGGCAAGAGACCCAGTACTTC.

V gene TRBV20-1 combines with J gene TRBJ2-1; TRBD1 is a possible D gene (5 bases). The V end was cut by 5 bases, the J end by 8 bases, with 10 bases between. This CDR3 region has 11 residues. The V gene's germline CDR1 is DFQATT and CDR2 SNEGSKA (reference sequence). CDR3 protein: CSAYQGDEQFF. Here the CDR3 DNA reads TGCAGTGCTTACCAGGGTGATGAGCAGTTCTTC.

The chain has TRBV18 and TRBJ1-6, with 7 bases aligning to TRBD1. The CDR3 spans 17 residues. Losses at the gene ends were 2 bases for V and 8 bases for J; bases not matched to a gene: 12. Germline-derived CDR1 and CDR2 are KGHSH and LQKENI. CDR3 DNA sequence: TGTGCCAGCTCACCATCGCGTTCAGGGGGTTTTTATTCACCCCTCCACTTT. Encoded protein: CASSPSRSGGFYSPLHF.

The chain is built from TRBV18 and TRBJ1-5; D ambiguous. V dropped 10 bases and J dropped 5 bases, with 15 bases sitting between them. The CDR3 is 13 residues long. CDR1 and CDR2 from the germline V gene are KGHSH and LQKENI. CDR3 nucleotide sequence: TGTGCCACCCGCGGTGACGGGGATCAGCCCCAGCATTTT. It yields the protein CATRGDGDQPQHF.

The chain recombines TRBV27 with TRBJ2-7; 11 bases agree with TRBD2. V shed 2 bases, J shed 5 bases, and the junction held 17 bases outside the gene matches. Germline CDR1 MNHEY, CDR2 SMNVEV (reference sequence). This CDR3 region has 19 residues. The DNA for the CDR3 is TGTGCCAGCAGTTTAAGGTCGTCGCCTAGCGGGAGGACTGGCCACGAGCAGTACTTC. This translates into CASSLRSSPSGRTGHEQYF.

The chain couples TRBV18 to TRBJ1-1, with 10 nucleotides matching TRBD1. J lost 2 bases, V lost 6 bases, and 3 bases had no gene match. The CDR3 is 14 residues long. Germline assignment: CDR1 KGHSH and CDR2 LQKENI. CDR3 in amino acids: CASSGTGENTEAFF. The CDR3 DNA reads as TGTGCCAGCTCCGGGACAGGGGAAAACACTGAAGCTTTCTTT. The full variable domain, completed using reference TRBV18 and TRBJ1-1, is NAGVMQNPRHLVRRRGQEARLRCSPMKGHSHVYWYRQLPEEGLKFMVYLQKENIIDESGMPKERFSAEFPKEGPSILRIQQVVRGDSAAYFCASSGTGENTEAFFGQGTRLTVV.

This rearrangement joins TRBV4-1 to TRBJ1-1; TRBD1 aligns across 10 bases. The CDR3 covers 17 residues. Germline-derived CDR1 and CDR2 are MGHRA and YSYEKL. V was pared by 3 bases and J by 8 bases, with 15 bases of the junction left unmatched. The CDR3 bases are TGCGCCAGCAGCCAGTTGGGGACAGGGGTTATGATGATGGAAGCTTTCTTT. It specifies CASSQLGTGVMMMEAFF.